This passage covers 18 T cell receptor beta chains from one sample sequenced in a study of shared T cell receptors in the human thymus. This table comes from immunoSEQ multiplex PCR, and its TCRdb copy is limited to in-frame clones, with some not included. The sample consists of hundreds of thousands of clones, 85% to 90% of them appearing once. These data were also reused for a study on human thymus T cells.

The sample comprised thymocytes. These receptors were taken from a boy under two years old with a congenital heart defect.

The chain links TRBV14 to TRBJ2-1; 9 bases line up with TRBD2. The V and J ends lost 0 bases and 0 bases, in that order; junction bases with no gene match: 9. Germline CDR1 SGHDN, CDR2 FVKESK. This CDR3 is built from 19 residues. The CDR3 is CASSQESSGSPFSYNEQFF. As DNA, the CDR3 is TGTGCCAGCAGCCAAGAGAGTAGCGGGAGTCCCTTCTCCTACAATGAGCAGTTCTTC.

This clone has only a few counts. The chain uses TRBV4-1 and TRBJ1-3, with D possibly being TRBD1 (5 bases). Trimming left V 3 bases short and J 8 bases short, with 14 bases between. The CDR3 has 14 residues. Germline values: CDR1 MGHRA, CDR2 YSYEKL. This CDR3 reads CASSQGGGVDTIYF. The CDR3 region has the DNA TGCGCCAGCAGCCAGGGGGGAGGCGTTGACACCATATATTTT.

V usage is TRBV9 and J usage is TRBJ2-5, with 12 bases identical to TRBD2. Germline trimming cut 3 bases from V and 5 bases from J; bases unmatched to any gene: 8. The CDR3 covers 16 residues. Germline-derived CDR1 and CDR2 are SGDLS and YYNGEE. This CDR3 is CASSGRLAGAVETQYF. CDR3 sequence (DNA): TGTGCCAGCAGCGGAAGACTAGCGGGAGCAGTTGAGACCCAGTACTTC.

In nucleotides, the CDR3 is TGTGCCAGCAGTACCCCGGACAGGGTCGGTACTGAAGCTTTCTTT. It translates to CASSTPDRVGTEAFF. The chain employs TRBV27 and TRBJ1-1; TRBD1 matches 8 bases. Germline V gives CDR1 MNHEY, CDR2 SMNVEV (reference sequence). The J segment lost 5 bases and the V segment lost 5 bases, leaving 10 bases of the junction unmatched. CDR3 length: 15 residues.

The chain combines TRBV15 with TRBJ2-2; 8 nucleotides match TRBD2. Per the germline V gene, CDR1 is LNHNV and CDR2 is YYDKDF (reference sequence). The CDR3 loop spans 13 amino acids. CDR3 protein: CVRRGVDTGELFF. The CDR3 DNA reads as TGTGTAAGGCGGGGGGTAGACACCGGGGAGCTGTTTTTT.

The chain uses TRBV4-1 and TRBJ2-4; 7 bases align to TRBD2. Germline V CDR1 and CDR2: MGHRA, YSYEKL. The CDR3 covers 14 residues. With 4 bases clipped from V and 9 bases from J, the junction kept 9 bases outside the gene matches. The CDR3 region is CASSPGIPGGIQYF. CDR3 bases: TGCGCCAGCAGCCCAGGCATCCCGGGGGGCATTCAGTACTTC.

As regards this clone: An end of the junction does not agree with germline; a read error may underlie this. V usage is TRBV7-7 and J usage is TRBJ2-2, with 7 bases identical to TRBD2. Germline V lookup: CDR1 SSHAT, CDR2 FNYEAQ (reference sequence). This CDR3 is 14 amino acids long. The CDR3 reads CASSLQREDGELFF. CDR3 bases: TGTGCTAGCAGCTTACAACGGGAGGACGGGGAGCTGTTTTTT.

The V and J genes are TRBV19 and TRBJ2-7, with 8 bases lining up with TRBD2. This CDR3 is built from 14 residues. The germline V gene has CDR1 LNHDA and CDR2 SQIVND (reference sequence). The trim removed 7 bases at V and 1 base at J, leaving 6 bases unmatched. DNA of the CDR3: TGTGCCAGTACCCCCCGGGAGGGGTCCTACGAGCAGTACTTC. Its protein is CASTPREGSYEQYF.

The gene calls are TRBV30 and TRBJ2-1; 12 nucleotides agree with TRBD2. With 2 bases clipped from V and 5 bases from J, the junction kept 4 bases outside the gene matches. From germline, CDR1 is GTSNPN and CDR2 SVGIG (reference sequence). There are 15 residues in the CDR3. CDR3 residues: CAWSTPSGRDNEQFF. The CDR3 DNA is TGTGCCTGGAGTACACCTAGCGGGAGGGACAATGAGCAGTTCTTC.

This chain joins TRBV11-3 and TRBJ2-7; 9 nucleotides agree with TRBD2. V lost 4 bases, J lost 6 bases, and 4 bases stayed unmatched. The CDR3 extends over 13 amino acids. Germline V CDR1 and CDR2: SGHNT, YENEEA. CDR3 protein: CASSSGLAPEQYF. Here the CDR3 DNA reads TGTGCCAGCAGCTCGGGACTAGCCCCCGAGCAGTACTTC.

This chain links TRBV5-1 with TRBJ2-1; 8 nucleotides line up with TRBD2. The germline V gene encodes CDR1 SGHRS and CDR2 YFSETQ. The CDR3 sequence is 17 residues long. With V trimmed by 0 bases and J by 1 base, 6 bases remained unmatched. CDR3 in DNA: TGCGCCAGCAGCTTGGGCCCCCCTAGCGGGTCCTACAATGAGCAGTTCTTC. Its protein is CASSLGPPSGSYNEQFF.

This chain connects TRBV15 to TRBJ2-7; D gene ambiguous. CDR3 length: 14 residues. From germline, CDR1 is LNHNV and CDR2 YYDKDF (reference sequence). V was clipped by 4 bases and J by 1 base, with 11 bases between them. The CDR3, as DNA: TGTGCCACCAGCACGGGTGAGTTTTCCTACGAGCAGTACTTC. It specifies CATSTGEFSYEQYF.

The chain carries TRBV27 and TRBJ1-4; no reliable D call. Germline lookup yields CDR1 MNHEY and CDR2 SMNVEV (reference sequence). This CDR3 has 15 residues. The V gene lost 4 bases and the J gene lost 3 bases, with 12 bases spanning the gap. The DNA for the CDR3 is TGTGCCAGCAGTTGGGCAACAACGTCTAATGAAAAACTGTTTTTT. Translation: CASSWATTSNEKLFF.

The rearrangement joins TRBV6-1 to TRBJ2-7; TRBD1 agrees at 7 bases. Unmatched junction bases numbered 11, after V lost 3 bases and J lost 0 bases. Germline V lookup: CDR1 MNHNS, CDR2 SASEGT. This CDR3 region has 17 residues. The CDR3 coding sequence is TGTGCCAGCAGTGACCAAAGACAGGGTGGCTACTCCTACGAGCAGTACTTC. It encodes CASSDQRQGGYSYEQYF.

In this sample, this clone turned up once. The CDR3 sequence: CASSCQGLAGVTAYNEQFF. DNA of the CDR3: TGTGCCAGCAGTTGCCAAGGACTAGCGGGAGTCACCGCTTACAATGAGCAGTTCTTC. The chain couples TRBV2 to TRBJ2-1; 13 bases fit TRBD2. This CDR3 has 19 amino acids. The ends lost 5 bases at V and 4 bases at J; junction bases unmatched: 14. The germline V gene encodes CDR1 SNHLY and CDR2 FYNNEI. Drawing the rest from reference TRBV2 and TRBJ2-1, the complete variable domain is EPEVTQTPSHQVTQMGQEVILRCVPISNHLYFYWYRQILGQKVEFLVSFYNNEISEKSEIFDDQFSVERPDGSNFTLKIRSTKLEDSAMYFCASSCQGLAGVTAYNEQFFGPGTRLTVL.

CDR3 in amino acids: CASSPRAGGYPDTQYF. Written as DNA, the CDR3 is TGTGCCAGCAGCCCACGAGCGGGAGGGTACCCAGATACGCAGTATTTT. The chain is built from TRBV4-2 and TRBJ2-3; 10 nucleotides line up with TRBD2. CDR3 length: 16 amino acids. J gave up 4 bases and V 4 bases, and 8 bases lay outside the gene matches. The germline gives CDR1 LGHNA, CDR2 YNFKEQ.

The gene calls are TRBV29-1 and TRBJ1-2, with D unclear. V gave up 8 bases and J gave up 12 bases, with 13 bases separating them. There are 9 residues in the CDR3. Germline V gives CDR1 SQVTM, CDR2 ANQGSEA. CDR3 loop: CSPWPGDTF. CDR3 in DNA: TGCAGCCCGTGGCCGGGTGACACCTTC. Full variable domain (missing parts from reference TRBV29-1 and TRBJ1-2): SAVISQKPSRDICQRGTSLTIQCQVDSQVTMMFWYRQQPGQSLTLIATANQGSEATYESGFVIDKFPISRPNLTFSTLTVSNMSPEDSSIYLCSPWPGDTFGSGTRLTVV.

This chain uses TRBV12-5 with TRBJ2-5; D may be TRBD2 (6 bases). The V gene's germline CDR1 is LGHNT and CDR2 FRNRAP. This CDR3 has 16 amino acids. Trimming took off 3 bases at V and 2 bases at J, with 16 bases between the two ends. The DNA for the CDR3 is TGTGCTAGTGGTTTTGGCGGGCCCGGAGGGCAAGAGACCCAGTACTTC. Translation: CASGFGGPGGQETQYF.